This paragraph reports one TCR beta chain. V was clipped by 2 bases and J by 8 bases, with 16 bases between them. Germline assignment: CDR1 KGHSH and CDR2 LQKENI. The CDR3 spans 15 residues. Original processing methods: Using reference gene primer amplification, nucleated cell counts were estimated. The data were produced by immunoSEQ multiplex PCR, yet TCRdb's version contains in-frame clones alone and is incomplete. V, J and clone size were drawn from that table, and D and trimming were deduced from the DNA. The table shows 250,000 to 300,000 clones, with approximately 91% occurring only once. This sample stems from a study of blood T cell repertoires in COVID-19. Study details: Acute and convalescent COVID-19 specimens originated in the United States, Italy and Spain. PBMCs, B-cell-depleted T cells, or T cells were the source of the cDNA or gDNA that made up the material.

Living in 24 US areas, the participants were between roughly 18 and 90 years of age. The gene calls are TRBV18 and TRBJ1-3; the D is unclear. The receptor comes from a middle-aged woman with acute COVID-19. The sequenced sample consisted of PBMCs or T cells enriched from blood (not recorded which). The CDR3 sequence: CASSPWVGVEDTIYF. The CDR3 DNA follows: TGTGCCAGCTCACCATGGGTGGGAGTCGAAGACACCATATATTTT.